These T cell receptor beta chains were read from a single sample in a study of T cell responses to AZD1222 COVID-19 vaccine. The repertoire was sequenced with immunoSEQ multiplex PCR; TCRdb's copy has only in-frame clones and lacks some. The sample has about 100,000 clones; 70% to 90% are singletons. The sequencing used peripheral blood, collected 28 days after the second AZD1222 dose. These receptors all stem from an adult who received the AZD1222 COVID-19 vaccine. Both conserved end residues are part of each CDR3. D genes are given only for firm matches. Size tells how often a clone was seen (once, few, many) or the class of an expanded clone, and some rows leave it out.

v_gene,abundance,d_gene,j_gene,CDR3nt,CDR3aa
TRBV6-5,NA,NA,TRBJ1-1,TGTGCCAGCAGGGCCGGGTTGAACACTGAAGCTTTCTTT,CASRAGLNTEAFF
TRBV28,once,NA,TRBJ2-7,TGTGCCAGCAGTTTATACGGGGGCGAGCAGTACTTC,CASSLYGGEQYF
TRBV7-9,NA,NA,TRBJ2-3,TGTGCCAGCAGCTCAGGGCTTGGCACAGATACGCAGTATTTT,CASSSGLGTDTQYF
TRBV29-1,NA,TRBD1,TRBJ1-2,TGCAGCGTTAACAGGGGCAGGGGAAACTATGGCTACACCTTC,CSVNRGRGNYGYTF
TRBV3-1/TRBV3-2,NA,TRBD2,TRBJ2-2,TGTGCCAGCAGCCAAGTGGGAGGGGCCAACACCGGGGAGCTGTTTTTT,CASSQVGGANTGELFF
TRBV12-3/TRBV12-4,NA,NA,TRBJ1-6,TGTGCCAGCAGCCTCTCCTATAATTCACCCCTCCACTTT,CASSLSYNSPLHF
TRBV10-3,few,NA,TRBJ1-4,TGTGCCATCAGGGACCGGACGAATGAAAAACTGTTTTTT,CAIRDRTNEKLFF
TRBV19,NA,TRBD1,TRBJ2-5,TGTGCCAGTAGTATAGGATCGACAGGGGTGTTAGAGACCCAGTACTTC,CASSIGSTGVLETQYF
TRBV12-3/TRBV12-4,once,NA,TRBJ2-5,TGTGCCAGCAGTTCATCGGGGGAGACCCAGTACTTC,CASSSSGETQYF
TRBV4-1,once,NA,TRBJ2-5,TGCGCCAGCAGCCAAGAGCCGGGGGTAGAGACCCAGTACTTC,CASSQEPGVETQYF
TRBV19,NA,NA,TRBJ2-2,TGTGCCAGTAGTATAGTTCTGGATACCGCCCGGGAGCTGTTTTTT,CASSIVLDTARELFF
TRBV27,NA,NA,TRBJ1-2,TGTGCCAGCAGTTTACGGTCCCTCGGGGTGGGCTACACCTTC,CASSLRSLGVGYTF
TRBV5-8,once,NA,TRBJ2-3,TGTGCCTCGGAGGGGGCTTCAGATACGCAGTATTTT,CASEGASDTQYF
TRBV3-1/TRBV3-2,NA,NA,TRBJ2-7,TGTGCCAGCAGCCAAGGAGTCCTAAGGTACGAGCAGTACTTC,CASSQGVLRYEQYF
TRBV11-1,NA,NA,TRBJ1-2,TGTGCCAGCAGCTTACATCAGGGGAACTATGGCTACACCTTC,CASSLHQGNYGYTF
TRBV19,few,TRBD1,TRBJ1-2,TGTGCCAGTAGTTCGGGGACAGGGGGCATAAGGGGGTATGGCTACACCTTC,CASSSGTGGIRGYGYTF
TRBV7-8,NA,NA,TRBJ2-5,TGTGCCAGCAGCTTGGCGGCGTCGACCCAGTACTTC,CASSLAASTQYF
TRBV5-1,NA,TRBD1,TRBJ2-3,TGCGCCAGCAGCTTGAGGAGCCGACAGGGTTCGGATACGCAGTATTTT,CASSLRSRQGSDTQYF
TRBV28,NA,NA,TRBJ2-1,TGTGCCAGCAGTGACCGGGACATATACAATGAGCAGTTCTTC,CASSDRDIYNEQFF